This T cell receptor (beta chain) originates from a study of shared clonotypes between healthy human individuals. Turning to the study itself: CD4 naive and CD4 memory each took three plates per donor, while CD8 naive took two and CD8 memory one.

In regard to this clone: Its matching antigen is unknown.

TCRdb keeps only in-frame clones here, not all; method: immunoSEQ multiplex PCR. Altogether about 600,000 clones are present, 97% being singletons, with the ten largest covering 0.057%. This CDR3 is built from 14 residues. The germline V gene encodes CDR1 SGHNT and CDR2 YYREEE (reference sequence). The ends were cut back, 4 bases at V and 5 bases at J, with 12 bases in the middle. General study findings and limits: Rarefaction exposed incomplete sorted-subset sequencing despite large depth. Limited genetic and exposure-history diversity came from having few donors. Generation of non-shared clonotypes was less probable than generation of clonotypes shared by all four donors.

The J gene is TRBJ1-4, the V gene TRBV5-4, with a possible D match to TRBD1 (6 bases). This sequence was found in a woman in her thirties in good health. The sample consisted of naive CD4+ T cells sorted from blood. Stated subset: CD45RA+ positively selected. The DNA for the CDR3 is TGTGCCAGCAGCCAGGACAGTGGAAATGAAAAACTGTTTTTT. The encoded protein is CASSQDSGNEKLFF.